Following are 13 T cell receptor beta chains from one sample sequenced in a study of blood T cells in healthy people across ages. A second PCR of about 7 to 12 cycles used a sample-barcoded 5' primer and a J-beta primer mix. TCRdb recomputed calls from the 5' RACE reads with MiXCR, one row per CDR3 protein. Among 600,000 to 900,000 distinct CDR3 sequences listed, roughly 25% were seen once. The sample also formed part of further work on T cells of mothers and their children.

Sequencing was carried out using blood. These receptors were obtained from a boy aged 10-17 years in good health.

This clonotype was picked up a small number of times. The V call is TRBV18, the J call TRBJ1-1; 8 bases align to TRBD1. Per the germline V gene, CDR1 is KGHSH and CDR2 is LQKENI. The J segment lost 10 bases and the V segment lost 3 bases, leaving 7 bases of the junction unmatched. The length of the CDR3 is 13 residues. DNA of the CDR3: TGTGCCAGCTCACCCGACAGGGGCGCCGTAGCTTTCTTT. Translated, it gives CASSPDRGAVAFF.

The CDR3 spells CASSVGGRLTGELFF. The CDR3 region has the DNA TGTGCCAGCAGCGTAGGGGGCAGACTCACCGGGGAGCTGTTTTTT. V gene TRBV9 combines with J gene TRBJ2-2; D might be TRBD1 (5 bases). The CDR3 has 15 residues. V gave up 0 bases and J gave up 4 bases, with 10 bases separating them. Germline V gives CDR1 SGDLS, CDR2 YYNGEE.

This clonotype was counted only a few times. The V and J genes are TRBV3-1 and TRBJ2-5; 7 bases map to TRBD1. CDR3 length equals 14 residues. V was clipped by 0 bases and J by 11 bases; unmatched bases: 9. Looked up from germline, CDR1 is LGHDT and CDR2 is YNNKEL (reference sequence). Here the CDR3 reads CASSQDLSWDSQYF. In DNA form, the CDR3 reads TGTGCCAGCAGCCAAGATCTTAGTTGGGACAGTCAGTACTTC.

This chain connects TRBV12-3 or TRBV12-4 to TRBJ1-1; D uncertain. Trimming stripped 0 bases from V and 7 bases from J, with 9 bases between. This CDR3 comprises 13 residues. The CDR3 here is CASSLARKYEAFF. The DNA for the CDR3 is TGTGCCAGCAGTTTAGCGCGGAAATATGAAGCTTTCTTT.

CDR3 DNA: TGTGCCAGCAGAATGGAGACCCAGTACTTC. Protein: CASRMETQYF. The chain is built from TRBV2 and TRBJ2-5; D unresolved. V shed 6 bases and J shed 5 bases, with 4 bases lying between them. This CDR3 spans 10 amino acids. Germline V gives CDR1 SNHLY, CDR2 FYNNEI.

The genes are TRBV7-2 and TRBJ2-1; TRBD1 agrees at 7 bases. Germline V lookup: CDR1 SGHTA, CDR2 FQGNSA. V shed 3 bases, J shed 5 bases, and the junction held 7 bases outside the gene matches. The CDR3 consists of 15 residues. In DNA form, the CDR3 reads TGTGCCAGCAGCTTGGCGACAGGGATCGACAATGAGCAGTTCTTC. This codes for CASSLATGIDNEQFF. The whole variable domain, remainder taken from reference TRBV7-2 and TRBJ2-1, is GAGVSQSPSNKVTEKGKDVELRCDPISGHTALYWYRQSLGQGLEFLIYFQGNSAPDKSGLPSDRFSAERTGGSVSTLTIQRTQQEDSAVYLCASSLATGIDNEQFFGPGTRLTVL.

V gene TRBV5-1 combines with J gene TRBJ2-7; D is possibly TRBD1 (6 bases). TRBJ2-1 matches the DNA end more closely, so the J call is doubtful. Germline V CDR1 and CDR2: SGHRS, YFSETQ. The CDR3 is 12 amino acids. The CDR3 region is CASSSDRYEQFF. The CDR3 DNA sequence: TGCGCCAGCAGCTCCGACAGGTATGAGCAGTTCTTC.

This clonotype has just a few counts. The junction shows a germline mismatch at one end, possibly a read error. The chain combines TRBV7-3 with TRBJ2-3; D could derive from TRBD1 or TRBD2 (6 bases each). Per the germline V gene, CDR1 is SGHTA and CDR2 is FQGTGA. The CDR3 length is 18 residues. CDR3 sequence (DNA): TGTGCCAGCAGCTTAAATCCAACAGGGAGGAAGACCACAGACACGCAGTATTTT. It yields the protein CASSLNPTGRKTTDTQYF.

This chain connects TRBV28 to TRBJ1-6; no clear D. Germline CDR1 is MDHEN and CDR2 is SYDVKM. V dropped 8 bases and J dropped 0 bases, with 17 bases sitting between them. The CDR3 has 17 amino acids. The DNA for the CDR3 is TGTGCCAGCGAGTCCCTCGGCAGGAGCTCCTATAATTCACCCCTCCACTTT. Residues: CASESLGRSSYNSPLHF.

This clonotype was seen a handful of times. This chain connects TRBV7-9 to TRBJ2-1; D is possibly TRBD2 (7 bases). Trimming left V 5 bases short and J 3 bases short, with 17 bases between. Germline values: CDR1 SEHNR, CDR2 FQNEAQ (reference sequence). The CDR3 contains 16 residues. CDR3 protein: CASSQGRGHYYNEQFF. CDR3 DNA sequence: TGTGCCAGCAGCCAGGGGAGGGGACACTACTACAATGAGCAGTTCTTC. Variable domain in full (rest from reference TRBV7-9 and TRBJ2-1): DTGVSQNPRHKITKRGQNVTFRCDPISEHNRLYWYRQTLGQGPEFLTYFQNEAQLEKSRLLSDRFSAERPKGSFSTLEIQRTEQGDSAMYLCASSQGRGHYYNEQFFGPGTRLTVL.

V is TRBV7-2 and J is TRBJ2-3; D is ambiguous. This CDR3 contains 12 residues. V was shortened by 5 bases and J by 5 bases, with 8 bases between the two germline ends. Per germline, CDR1 SGHTA and CDR2 FQGNSA. The CDR3 spells CASSATGDTQYF. The DNA of the CDR3 is TGTGCCAGCAGCGCCACTGGAGATACGCAGTATTTT.

The chain employs TRBV7-2 and TRBJ2-5, with D perhaps TRBD2 (6 bases). CDR1 is SGHTA and CDR2 is FQGNSA in the germline V gene. CDR3 length: 15 amino acids. The V end was cut by 1 base, the J end by 4 bases, with 13 bases between. CDR3 DNA: TGTGCCAGCAGCTTAGGTCCGACTAGTTTAGAGACCCAGTACTTC. Translation: CASSLGPTSLETQYF.

This chain uses TRBV10-3 with TRBJ1-3; D is undetermined. In germline, CDR1 is ENHRY, CDR2 SYGVKD. This CDR3 is 13 amino acids long. V lost 4 bases to trimming and J lost 5 bases, with 9 bases between them. CDR3 bases: TGTGCCATCAGTGGTAACGCAAGAAACACCATATATTTT. Amino acids: CAISGNARNTIYF.